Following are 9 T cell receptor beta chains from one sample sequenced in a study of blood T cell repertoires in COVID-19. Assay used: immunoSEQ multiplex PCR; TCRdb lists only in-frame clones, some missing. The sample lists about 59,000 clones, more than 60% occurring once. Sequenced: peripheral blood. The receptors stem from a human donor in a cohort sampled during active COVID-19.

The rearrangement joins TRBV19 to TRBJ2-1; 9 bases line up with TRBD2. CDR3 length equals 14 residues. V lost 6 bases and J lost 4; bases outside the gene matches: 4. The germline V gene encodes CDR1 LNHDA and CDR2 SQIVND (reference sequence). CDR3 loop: CASSRLAAYNEQFF. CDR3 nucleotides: TGTGCCAGTAGCAGACTAGCGGCATACAATGAGCAGTTCTTC.

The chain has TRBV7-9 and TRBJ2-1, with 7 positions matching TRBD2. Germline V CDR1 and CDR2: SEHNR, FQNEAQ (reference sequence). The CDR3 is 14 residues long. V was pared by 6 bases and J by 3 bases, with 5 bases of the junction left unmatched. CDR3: CASRTSGVYNEQFF. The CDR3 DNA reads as TGTGCCAGCAGAACAAGCGGGGTCTACAATGAGCAGTTCTTC.

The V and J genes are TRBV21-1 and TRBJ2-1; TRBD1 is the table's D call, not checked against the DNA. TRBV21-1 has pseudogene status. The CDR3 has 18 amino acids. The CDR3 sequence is CASSKKDQGQGYFNEQFF. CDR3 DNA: TGTGCCAGCAGCAAAAAGGACCAGGGACAGGGATACTTCAATGAGCAGTTCTTC.

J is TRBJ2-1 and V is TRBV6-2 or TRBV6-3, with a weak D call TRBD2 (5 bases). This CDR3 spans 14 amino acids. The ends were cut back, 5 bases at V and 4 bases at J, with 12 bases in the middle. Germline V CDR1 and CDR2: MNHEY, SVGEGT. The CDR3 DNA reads TGTGCCAGCAGTAACGGGATCAGTTACAATGAGCAGTTCTTC. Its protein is CASSNGISYNEQFF.

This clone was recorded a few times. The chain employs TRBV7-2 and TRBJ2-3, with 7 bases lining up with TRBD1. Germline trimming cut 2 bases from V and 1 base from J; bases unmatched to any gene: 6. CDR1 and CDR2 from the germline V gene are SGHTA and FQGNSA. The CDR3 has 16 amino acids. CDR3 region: CASSLNRGVGTDTQYF. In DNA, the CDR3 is TGTGCCAGCAGCTTAAACAGGGGAGTTGGCACAGATACGCAGTATTTT.

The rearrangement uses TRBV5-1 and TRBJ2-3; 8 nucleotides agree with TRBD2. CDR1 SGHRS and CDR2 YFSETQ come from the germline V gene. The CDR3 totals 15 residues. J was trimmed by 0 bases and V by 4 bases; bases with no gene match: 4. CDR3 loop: CASSRGGASTDTQYF. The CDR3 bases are TGCGCCAGCAGCCGGGGGGGAGCGAGCACAGATACGCAGTATTTT.

This CDR3 reads CATSETGTYEQYF. In DNA form, the CDR3 reads TGTGCCACCAGTGAAACCGGTACCTACGAGCAGTACTTC. The gene calls are TRBV24-1 and TRBJ2-7; the D is unclear. The length of the CDR3 is 13 residues. The V gene lost 4 bases and the J gene lost 2 bases, with 8 bases spanning the gap. Germline values: CDR1 KGHDR, CDR2 SFDVKD.

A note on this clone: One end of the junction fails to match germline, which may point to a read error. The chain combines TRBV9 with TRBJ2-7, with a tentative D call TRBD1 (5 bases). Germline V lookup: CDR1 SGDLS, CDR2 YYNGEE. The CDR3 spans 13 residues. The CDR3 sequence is CASSPLRSRVYGF. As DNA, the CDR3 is TGTGCCAGCAGCCCCCTCCGGAGCAGGGTGTATGGCTTC.

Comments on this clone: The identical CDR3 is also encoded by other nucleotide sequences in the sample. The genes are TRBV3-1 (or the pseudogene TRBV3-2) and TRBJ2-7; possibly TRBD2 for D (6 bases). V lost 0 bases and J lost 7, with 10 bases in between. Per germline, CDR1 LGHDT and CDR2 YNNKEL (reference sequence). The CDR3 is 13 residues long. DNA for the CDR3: TGTGCCAGCAGCCAAGATAGGAGGGGAGAGCAGTACTTC. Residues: CASSQDRRGEQYF.